Presented here are 5 T cell receptor beta chains from one specimen sequenced in a study of vaccination effects on CD4 cells after COVID-19. After less than 11 days in culture, the CD4+ T cells were isolated. Using immunoSEQ multiplex PCR, the repertoire was profiled, and TCRdb retains in-frame clones only, with some absent. The table has approximately 30,000 clones, roughly two thirds seen once; the top ten hold almost 10%. These receptors have no identified antigens. The sample in question was CD4+ T cells from PBMCs cultured without peptide, obtained before COVID-19 vaccination. These receptors came from a human donor who received a COVID-19 vaccine.

The gene calls are TRBV6-1 and TRBJ2-3; 9 nucleotides match TRBD1. The CDR3 consists of 15 residues. V shed 1 base and J 6 bases; nucleotides not matched to a gene: 5. From germline, CDR1 is MNHNS and CDR2 SASEGT. CDR3 bases: TGTGCCAGCAGTGAAGGACAGGGGGGGTTCGATACGCAGTATTTT. It encodes CASSEGQGGFDTQYF.

V gene TRBV5-6 combines with J gene TRBJ2-7; TRBD1 matches at 8 bases. J was trimmed by 6 bases and V by 3 bases; bases with no gene match: 5. CDR3 length equals 13 residues. The V gene's germline CDR1 is SGHDT and CDR2 YYEEEE. The DNA of the CDR3 is TGTGCCAGCAGCTACTGGACAGGGAGCGAGCAGTACTTC. Translation gives CASSYWTGSEQYF.

This clone was seen a single time. This chain links TRBV10-3 with TRBJ2-5; 7 nucleotides agree with TRBD2. Germline-derived CDR1 and CDR2 are ENHRY and SYGVKD. This CDR3 is 14 amino acids long. The V and J ends lost 0 bases and 2 bases, in that order; junction bases with no gene match: 0. DNA of the CDR3: TGTGCCATCAGTGAGTCGGGGGGGCAAGAGACCCAGTACTTC. It codes for CAISESGGQETQYF.

This clone was detected only a few times. The chain joins TRBV6-5 to TRBJ1-2, with D maybe TRBD1 (6 bases). Deletions cut 0 bases from V and 2 bases from J, with 10 bases between. The CDR3 runs 15 residues. The V gene's germline CDR1 is MNHEY and CDR2 SVGAGI. For the CDR3, the DNA is TGTGCCAGCAGTTACTCGAGTGACAGGAACTATGGCTACACCTTC. It specifies CASSYSSDRNYGYTF.

The chain employs TRBV12-3 or TRBV12-4 and TRBJ2-5; D remains unclear. Trimming stripped 5 bases from V and 7 bases from J, with 11 bases between. The CDR3 is made up of 12 amino acids. The DNA for the CDR3 is TGTGCCAGCAGTGCCACCCCATGGACCCAGTACTTC. Translated: CASSATPWTQYF.